A selection of T cell receptor beta chains follows, all from one sample in a study of T-cell memory formation after mild COVID-19. TCRdb itself ran the 5' RACE reads through MiXCR, one entry per CDR3 protein. The sample has around 130,000 distinct CDR3 sequences; 5% to 6.5% are singletons. What was sequenced was PBMCs or a T cell subset sorted from them (not recorded which). These receptors all stem from an adult woman who had mild COVID-19 (a few samples of this study predate the infection). Cell type and time point are not known. CDR3s include the opening cysteine and the closing phenylalanine or tryptophan. Fields, in order: J gene, V gene, clone size, D gene, CDR3 protein, CDR3 DNA. The D gene is left open where the match is weak. For some rows the clone size is stated as once, few or many, or as a class when expanded; others skip it.

>TRBJ2-3|TRBV20-1|many|TRBD2
CSAPHSGGAAMDTQYF
TGCAGTGCCCCCCATAGCGGGGGGGCCGCAATGGATACGCAGTATTTT
>TRBJ2-3|TRBV27|.|.
CASSLGGAGADTQYF
TGTGCCAGCAGTTTAGGGGGGGCCGGAGCAGATACGCAGTATTTT
>TRBJ2-7|TRBV12-3/TRBV12-4|few|TRBD1
CASSSYGTGTYEQYF
TGTGCCAGCAGTTCATACGGGACAGGGACCTACGAGCAGTACTTC
>TRBJ1-2|TRBV6-5|.|TRBD1
CAIKTDRGDGYTF
TGTGCGATCAAGACGGACAGGGGGGATGGCTACACCTTC
>TRBJ2-1|TRBV4-2|many|.
CASSQTSGRKYNEQFF
TGTGCCAGCAGCCAAACCAGCGGGCGGAAATACAATGAGCAGTTCTTC
>TRBJ2-2|TRBV4-1|.|.
CASSPYKTDKANTGELFF
TGCGCCAGCAGCCCTTATAAGACTGACAAAGCGAACACCGGGGAGCTGTTTTTT
>TRBJ1-1|TRBV20-1|many|.
CSARDQRRPLNTEAFF
TGCAGTGCTAGAGATCAGAGGAGACCTTTGAACACTGAAGCTTTCTTT
>TRBJ1-5|TRBV12-3/TRBV12-4|many|.
CASSRGGNQPQHF
TGTGCCAGCAGCCGTGGGGGCAATCAGCCCCAGCATTTT
>TRBJ1-4|TRBV7-9|many|.
CASSPFSSDLNEKLFF
TGTGCCAGCAGCCCATTTAGTTCCGACCTTAATGAAAAACTGTTTTTT
>TRBJ1-4|TRBV5-5|few|.
CASSHLSRVGVEKLFF
TGTGCCAGCAGCCACCTATCCCGAGTGGGGGTTGAAAAACTGTTTTTT
>TRBJ1-1|TRBV7-2|few|.
CASSFAGWDPNTEAFF
TGTGCCAGCAGCTTCGCTGGTTGGGACCCGAACACTGAAGCTTTCTTT
>TRBJ2-4|TRBV12-3/TRBV12-4|many|.
CASSLEGSLAKNIQYF
TGTGCCAGCAGTTTAGAGGGTTCCCTAGCCAAAAACATTCAGTACTTC
>TRBJ2-2|TRBV19|.|TRBD1
CASAPGTGATGELFF
TGTGCCAGCGCCCCCGGGACAGGGGCCACCGGGGAGCTGTTTTTT
>TRBJ1-2|TRBV12-3/TRBV12-4|many|.
CASSLDRTKHF
TGTGCCAGCAGTTTAGACAGGACCAAGCACTTC
>TRBJ2-5|TRBV4-2|many|TRBD2
CASSQVGTSREGQETQYF
TGTGCCAGCAGCCAAGTCGGGACTAGCAGGGAGGGCCAAGAGACCCAGTACTTC
>TRBJ1-2|TRBV7-9|few|.
CASSRENYGYTF
TGTGCCAGCAGCCGTGAAAACTATGGCTACACCTTC
>TRBJ2-2|TRBV29-1|many|.
CSVEAVNTGELFF
TGCAGCGTTGAAGCAGTCAACACCGGGGAGCTGTTTTTT
>TRBJ2-1|TRBV5-1|few|TRBD2
CASSLDKLAGGYNEQFF
TGCGCCAGCAGCCTAGACAAACTAGCGGGGGGATACAATGAGCAGTTCTTC
>TRBJ2-7|TRBV21-1|many|.
CASSSNPGLGNIGVYEQYF
TGTGCCAGCAGCTCGAATCCGGGACTAGGTAATATCGGAGTCTACGAGCAGTACTTC
>TRBJ1-5|TRBV27|many|TRBD1
CATSGQGNQPQHF
TGTGCCACCTCGGGACAGGGCAATCAGCCCCAGCATTTT
>TRBJ2-7|TRBV12-3/TRBV12-4|few|.
CASSFPKHEQYF
TGTGCCAGCAGTTTTCCCAAACACGAGCAGTACTTC
>TRBJ2-1|TRBV24-1|.|TRBD2
CATSVAGGTYNEQFF
TGTGCCACCAGTGTAGCGGGGGGTACCTACAATGAGCAGTTCTTC
>TRBJ2-5|TRBV9|.|.
CASSEDIQETQYF
TGTGCCAGCAGCGAGGACATCCAAGAGACCCAGTACTTC
>TRBJ2-1|TRBV15|many|.
CATSRDMAFGDEQFF
TGTGCCACCAGCAGAGATATGGCCTTTGGCGATGAGCAGTTCTTC
>TRBJ1-1|TRBV3-1|.|.
CASSRAQRQQAFF
TGTGCCAGCAGCCGGGCCCAGAGACAGCAGGCTTTCTTT
>TRBJ1-2|TRBV7-2|many|.
CASSSTLARHNYGYTF
TGTGCCAGCAGCTCGACCCTCGCGAGGCATAACTATGGCTACACCTTC
>TRBJ1-1|TRBV15|few|.
CATSRAAGGARNTEAFF
TGTGCCACCAGCAGAGCGGCTGGGGGGGCAAGGAACACTGAAGCTTTCTTT
>TRBJ2-3|TRBV4-1|.|.
CASSQDRAGTNTDTQYF
TGCGCCAGCAGCCAAGATCGGGCGGGGACGAACACAGATACGCAGTATTTT
>TRBJ1-1|TRBV3-1|few|TRBD1
CASSPGQGIYTEAFF
TGTGCCAGCAGCCCCGGACAGGGGATATACACTGAAGCTTTCTTT
>TRBJ2-2|TRBV6-1|many|.
CASTLVGWETGELFF
TGTGCCAGCACCCTCGTAGGGTGGGAAACCGGGGAGCTGTTTTTT
>TRBJ2-1|TRBV4-2|many|TRBD2
CASSQAGGLKNEQFF
TGTGCCAGCAGCCAGGCGGGGGGGCTCAAGAATGAGCAGTTCTTC
>TRBJ2-7|TRBV24-1|few|.
CATSDPSLPYEQYF
TGTGCCACCAGTGACCCTAGCTTACCCTACGAGCAGTACTTC
>TRBJ2-1|TRBV24-1|few|.
CATSGRSSNEQFF
TGTGCCACCAGTGGTCGGAGCTCCAATGAGCAGTTCTTC
>TRBJ2-5|TRBV7-2|.|.
CASSRSGRVQETQYF
TGTGCCAGCAGCCGTTCCGGTCGGGTACAAGAGACCCAGTACTTC
>TRBJ1-4|TRBV12-3/TRBV12-4|.|TRBD1
CASSLGTAATNEKLFF
TGTGCCAGCAGTTTGGGGACAGCGGCAACTAATGAAAAACTGTTTTTT
>TRBJ1-2|TRBV11-3|few|.
CASSLANHGYTF
TGTGCCAGCAGCTTAGCGAATCACGGCTACACCTTC
>TRBJ2-3|TRBV27|many|TRBD1
CASRIGQGVDTQYF
TGTGCCAGCAGAATTGGACAGGGGGTAGATACGCAGTATTTT
>TRBJ1-1|TRBV18|few|TRBD1
CASSPSGTGLNTEAFF
TGTGCCAGCTCACCGTCCGGGACAGGGCTAAACACTGAAGCTTTCTTT
>TRBJ1-1|TRBV5-1|many|.
CASSLGDTGWNTEAFF
TGCGCCAGCAGCTTGGGTGACACCGGGTGGAACACTGAAGCTTTCTTT
>TRBJ2-2|TRBV10-3|.|.
CAIRPGLVSNTGELFF
TGTGCCATCAGGCCGGGACTTGTGTCGAACACCGGGGAGCTGTTTTTT
>TRBJ2-3|TRBV21-1|.|.
CASSKEASESPDTQYF
TGTGCCAGCAGCAAAGAAGCTAGCGAGTCCCCAGATACGCAGTATTTT
>TRBJ2-1|TRBV5-1|.|.
CASSAGGQNNEQFF
TGCGCCAGCAGCGCCGGGGGACAAAACAATGAGCAGTTCTTC
>TRBJ2-5|TRBV27|many|TRBD2
CASSKREGKTQYF
TGTGCCAGCAGTAAGCGGGAGGGGAAGACCCAGTACTTC
>TRBJ2-2|TRBV5-1|few|.
CASSPAVGAPNTGELFF
TGCGCCAGCAGCCCCGCTGTCGGGGCACCTAACACCGGGGAGCTGTTTTTT
>TRBJ1-1|TRBV7-9|.|.
CASSANGQLNTEAFF
TGTGCCAGCAGCGCGAACGGACAGCTGAACACTGAAGCTTTCTTT
>TRBJ1-1|TRBV29-1|few|TRBD1
CSVRTGMNTEAFF
TGCAGCGTCCGGACAGGCATGAACACTGAAGCTTTCTTT
>TRBJ2-2|TRBV2|few|.
CASSDSRTPRFAGELFF
TGTGCCAGCAGTGATTCTAGGACCCCCAGGTTTGCCGGGGAGCTGTTTTTT
>TRBJ1-1|TRBV3-1|many|.
CASSPLLLGTEAFF
TGTGCCAGCAGCCCGCTCCTCTTGGGCACTGAAGCTTTCTTT
>TRBJ2-2|TRBV29-1|many|.
CSVWAGTGELFF
TGCAGCGTTTGGGCAGGGACGGGGGAGCTGTTTTTT
>TRBJ2-7|TRBV7-8|.|TRBD2
CASRSGTSGGISSYEQYF
TGTGCCAGCAGGTCCGGGACTAGCGGGGGCATTAGCTCCTACGAGCAGTACTTC
>TRBJ1-2|TRBV20-1|many|TRBD1
CSASGTGETGYTF
TGCAGTGCTTCCGGGACAGGGGAGACGGGCTACACCTTC
>TRBJ2-5|TRBV20-1|few|TRBD2
CSASRWAGEGETQYF
TGCAGTGCTAGCCGGTGGGCGGGAGAGGGAGAGACCCAGTACTTC
>TRBJ2-4|TRBV12-1|many|.
CASSPTGGADKNIQYF
TGTGCCAGCAGTCCAACCGGGGGGGCCGACAAAAACATTCAGTACTTC
>TRBJ2-2|TRBV12-3/TRBV12-4|few|TRBD2
CASSSLAGGLSGELFF
TGTGCCAGCAGTTCCTTAGCGGGGGGATTGTCCGGGGAGCTGTTTTTT
>TRBJ2-3|TRBV5-1|many|.
CASSLDVFTDTQYF
TGCGCCAGCAGCTTGGATGTCTTCACAGATACGCAGTATTTT